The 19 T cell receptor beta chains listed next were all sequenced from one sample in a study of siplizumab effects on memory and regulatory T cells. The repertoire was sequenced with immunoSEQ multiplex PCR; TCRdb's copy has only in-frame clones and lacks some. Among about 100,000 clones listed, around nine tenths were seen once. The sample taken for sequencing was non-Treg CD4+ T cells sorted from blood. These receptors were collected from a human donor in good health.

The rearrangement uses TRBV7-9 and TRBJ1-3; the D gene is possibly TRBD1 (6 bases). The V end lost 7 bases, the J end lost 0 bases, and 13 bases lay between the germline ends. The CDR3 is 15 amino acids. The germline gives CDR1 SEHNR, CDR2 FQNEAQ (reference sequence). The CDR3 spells CASTRTVSSGNTIYF. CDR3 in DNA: TGTGCCAGCACTAGGACAGTCAGCTCTGGAAACACCATATATTTT.

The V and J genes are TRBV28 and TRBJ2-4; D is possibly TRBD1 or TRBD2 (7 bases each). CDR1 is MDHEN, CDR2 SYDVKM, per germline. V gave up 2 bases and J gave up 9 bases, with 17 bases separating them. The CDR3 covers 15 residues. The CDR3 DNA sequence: TGTGCCAGCAGTTTAGGGACAGCGGGACGGGGCATTCAGTACTTC. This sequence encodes CASSLGTAGRGIQYF.

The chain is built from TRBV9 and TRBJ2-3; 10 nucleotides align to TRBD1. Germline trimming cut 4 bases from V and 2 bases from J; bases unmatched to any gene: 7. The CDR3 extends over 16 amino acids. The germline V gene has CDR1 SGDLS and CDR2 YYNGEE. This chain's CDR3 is CASSPLTGGITDTQYF. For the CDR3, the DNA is TGTGCCAGCAGCCCTCTGACAGGGGGCATCACAGATACGCAGTATTTT.

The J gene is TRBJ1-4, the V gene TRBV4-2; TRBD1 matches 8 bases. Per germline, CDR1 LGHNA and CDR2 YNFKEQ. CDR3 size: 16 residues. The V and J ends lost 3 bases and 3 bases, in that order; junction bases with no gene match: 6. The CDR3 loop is CASSQVPGQANEKLFF. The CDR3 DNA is TGTGCCAGCAGCCAGGTACCGGGACAGGCTAATGAAAAACTGTTTTTT.

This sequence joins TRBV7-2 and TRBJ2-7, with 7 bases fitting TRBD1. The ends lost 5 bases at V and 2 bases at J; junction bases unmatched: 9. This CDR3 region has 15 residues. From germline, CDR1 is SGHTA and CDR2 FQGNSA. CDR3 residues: CASSASGTETYEQYF. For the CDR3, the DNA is TGTGCCAGCAGCGCCTCCGGGACAGAAACCTACGAGCAGTACTTC.

The CDR3 sequence is CASSPFGQGIDQPQHF. In nucleotides, the CDR3 is TGTGCCAGCTCACCATTCGGGCAGGGTATCGATCAGCCCCAGCATTTT. The V gene is TRBV18, the J gene TRBJ1-5, with D possibly being TRBD1 (5 bases). The CDR3 spans 16 residues. Looked up from germline, CDR1 is KGHSH and CDR2 is LQKENI. Between the trimmed V and J ends, which lost 2 bases and 5 bases, there was a span of 16 bases. The entire variable domain, with the rest obtained from reference TRBV18 and TRBJ1-5, is as follows: NAGVMQNPRHLVRRRGQEARLRCSPMKGHSHVYWYRQLPEEGLKFMVYLQKENIIDESGMPKERFSAEFPKEGPSILRIQQVVRGDSAAYFCASSPFGQGIDQPQHFGDGTRLSIL.

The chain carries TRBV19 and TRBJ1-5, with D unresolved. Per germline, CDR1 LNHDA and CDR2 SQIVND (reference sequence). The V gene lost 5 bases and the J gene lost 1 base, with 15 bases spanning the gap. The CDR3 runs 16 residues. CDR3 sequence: CASSGGWLNSNQPQHF. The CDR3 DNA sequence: TGTGCCAGTAGTGGAGGATGGCTCAACAGCAATCAGCCCCAGCATTTT.

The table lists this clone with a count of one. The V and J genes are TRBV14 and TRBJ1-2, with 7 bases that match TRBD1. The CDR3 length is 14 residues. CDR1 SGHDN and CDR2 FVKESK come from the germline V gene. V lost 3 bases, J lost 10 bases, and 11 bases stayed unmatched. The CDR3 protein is CASSHLDRPRVYTF. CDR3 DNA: TGTGCCAGCAGCCACCTGGACAGGCCAAGAGTCTACACCTTC.

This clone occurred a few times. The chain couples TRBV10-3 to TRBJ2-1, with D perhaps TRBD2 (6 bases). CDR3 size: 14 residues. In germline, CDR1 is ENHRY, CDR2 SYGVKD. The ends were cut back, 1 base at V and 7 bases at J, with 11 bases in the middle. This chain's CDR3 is CAISEFVGSNEQFF. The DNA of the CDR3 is TGTGCCATCAGTGAGTTCGTCGGGAGTAATGAGCAGTTCTTC.

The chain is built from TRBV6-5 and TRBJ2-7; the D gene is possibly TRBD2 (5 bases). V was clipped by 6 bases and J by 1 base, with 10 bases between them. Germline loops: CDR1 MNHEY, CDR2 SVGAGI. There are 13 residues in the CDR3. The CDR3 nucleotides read TGTGCCAGCAGCCGCGGGCTATCCTACGAGCAGTACTTC. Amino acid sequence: CASSRGLSYEQYF.

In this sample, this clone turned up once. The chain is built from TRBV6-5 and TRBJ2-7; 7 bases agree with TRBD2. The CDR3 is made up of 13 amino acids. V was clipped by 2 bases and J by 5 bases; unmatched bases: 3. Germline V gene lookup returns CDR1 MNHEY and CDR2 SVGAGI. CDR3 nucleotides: TGTGCCAGCAGTTACCGTACTAGCGACGAGCAGTACTTC. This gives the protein CASSYRTSDEQYF.

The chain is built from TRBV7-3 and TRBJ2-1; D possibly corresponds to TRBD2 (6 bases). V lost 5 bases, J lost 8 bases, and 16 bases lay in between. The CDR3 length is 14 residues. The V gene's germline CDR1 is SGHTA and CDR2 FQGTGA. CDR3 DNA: TGTGCCAGCAGCCCAGGAGGAGGGTCCGATGAGCAGTTCTTC. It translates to CASSPGGGSDEQFF.

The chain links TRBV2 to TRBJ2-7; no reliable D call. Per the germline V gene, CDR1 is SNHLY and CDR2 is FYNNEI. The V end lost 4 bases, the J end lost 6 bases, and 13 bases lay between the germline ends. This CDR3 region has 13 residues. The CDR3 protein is CASSVGLRSEQYF. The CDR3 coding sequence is TGTGCCAGCAGTGTAGGTCTTCGGTCCGAGCAGTACTTC.

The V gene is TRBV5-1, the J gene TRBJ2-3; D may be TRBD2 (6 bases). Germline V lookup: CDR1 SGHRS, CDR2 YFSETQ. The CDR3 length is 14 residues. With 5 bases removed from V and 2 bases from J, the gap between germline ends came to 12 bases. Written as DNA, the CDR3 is TGCGCCAGCAGTATCGGAGGGCCCACAGATACGCAGTATTTT. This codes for CASSIGGPTDTQYF.

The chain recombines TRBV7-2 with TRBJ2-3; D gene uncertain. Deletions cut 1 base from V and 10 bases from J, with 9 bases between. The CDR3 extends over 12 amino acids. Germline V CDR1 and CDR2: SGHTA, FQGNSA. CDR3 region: CASSLGTHPQYF. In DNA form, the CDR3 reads TGTGCCAGCAGCTTAGGTACCCACCCGCAGTATTTT.

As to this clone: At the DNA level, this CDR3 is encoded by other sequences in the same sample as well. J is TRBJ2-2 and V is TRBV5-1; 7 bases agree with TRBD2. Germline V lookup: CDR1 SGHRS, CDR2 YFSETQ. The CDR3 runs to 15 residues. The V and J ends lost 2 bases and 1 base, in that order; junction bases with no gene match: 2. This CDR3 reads CASSLSGKNTGELFF. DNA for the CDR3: TGCGCCAGCAGCTTAAGCGGGAAGAACACCGGGGAGCTGTTTTTT.

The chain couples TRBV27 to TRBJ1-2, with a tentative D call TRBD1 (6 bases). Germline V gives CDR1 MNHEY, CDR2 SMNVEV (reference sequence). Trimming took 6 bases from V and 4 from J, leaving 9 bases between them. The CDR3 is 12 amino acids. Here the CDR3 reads CASRSRGYGYTF. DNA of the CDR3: TGTGCCAGCAGGTCCAGGGGCTATGGCTACACCTTC.

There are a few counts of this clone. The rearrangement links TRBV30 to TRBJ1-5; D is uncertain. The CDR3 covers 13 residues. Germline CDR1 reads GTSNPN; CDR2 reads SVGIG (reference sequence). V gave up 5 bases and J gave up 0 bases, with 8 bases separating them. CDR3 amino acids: CAWQAYSNQPQHF. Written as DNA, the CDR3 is TGTGCCTGGCAGGCTTATAGCAATCAGCCCCAGCATTTT.

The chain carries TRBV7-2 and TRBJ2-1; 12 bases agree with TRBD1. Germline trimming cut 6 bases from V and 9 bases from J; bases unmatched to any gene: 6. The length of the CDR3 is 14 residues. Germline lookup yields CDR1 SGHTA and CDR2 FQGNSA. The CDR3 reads CASSIRDRGLEQFF. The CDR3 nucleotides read TGTGCCAGCAGTATCCGGGACAGGGGGCTTGAGCAGTTCTTC.